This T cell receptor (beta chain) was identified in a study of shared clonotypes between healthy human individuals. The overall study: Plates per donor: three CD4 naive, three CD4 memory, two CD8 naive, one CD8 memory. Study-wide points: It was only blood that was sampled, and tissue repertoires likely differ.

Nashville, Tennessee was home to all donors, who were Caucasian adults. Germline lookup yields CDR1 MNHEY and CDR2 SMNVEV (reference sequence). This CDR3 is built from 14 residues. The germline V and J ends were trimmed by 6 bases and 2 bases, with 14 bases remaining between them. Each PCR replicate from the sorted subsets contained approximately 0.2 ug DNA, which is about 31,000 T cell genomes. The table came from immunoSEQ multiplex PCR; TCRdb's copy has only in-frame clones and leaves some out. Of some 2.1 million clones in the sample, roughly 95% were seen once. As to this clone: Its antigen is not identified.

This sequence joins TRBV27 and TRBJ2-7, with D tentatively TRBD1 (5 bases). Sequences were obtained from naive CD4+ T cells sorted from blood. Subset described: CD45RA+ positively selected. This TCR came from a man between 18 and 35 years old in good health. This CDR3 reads CASSLVKGTYEQYF. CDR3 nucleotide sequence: TGTGCCAGCAGCTTGGTCAAGGGGACCTACGAGCAGTACTTC.